The source of this TCR beta chain is a study of CD8 T cells in ankylosing spondylitis. General observations from the study: A TCR beta motif of under ten highly homologous variants appeared characteristic of ankylosing spondylitis blood. Earlier reports found some motif variants in synovial fluid and blood in reactive arthritis. Significant enrichment of disease-linked clones was reported in matched ankylosing spondylitis synovial fluid. Within peripheral blood, clones linked to disease were CD8+ and relatively rare.

This clonotype was detected only a few times. Its specificity is unknown. V was clipped by 2 bases and J by 8 bases, with 12 bases between them. From germline, CDR1 is MNHEY and CDR2 SVGAGI. CDR3 length: 13 amino acids. Each TCR beta library was made by quantitative 5'-RACE that incorporated molecular barcodes. In TCRdb, the 5' RACE reads were re-called with MiXCR into one record per CDR3 protein. The repertoire holds roughly 700,000 distinct CDR3 sequences, with 15% to 20% as singletons. What was sequenced was blood, either unsorted or a sorted T cell fraction (not recorded which). The rearrangement links TRBV6-5 to TRBJ1-2; possible D gene TRBD1, 5 bases. The receptor was isolated from a male donor with ankylosing spondylitis. CDR3 amino acids: CASSYGTLQGYTF. CDR3 DNA sequence: TGTGCCAGCAGTTACGGGACTTTACAGGGCTACACCTTC.